One sample yielded the 3 T cell receptor beta chains listed below, sequenced in a study of tumor and adjacent non-tumor tissue in lung cancer. No cell sorting was done before RNA was extracted from the tissue. Three rounds of nested PCR, following a modified ARM-PCR protocol, produced the TCRbeta library. Each CDR3 protein gets one entry after TCRdb re-called the multiplex PCR reads with MiXCR. Of around 79,000 distinct CDR3 sequences listed, just under 75% are singletons. The sample was lung tumor tissue. The source of these receptors is a woman aged 40 to 50 with non-small cell lung cancer.

This clonotype rates as medium-sized. The chain links TRBV6-5 to TRBJ1-5, with no clear D. Germline V gives CDR1 MNHEY, CDR2 SVGAGI. The CDR3 has 13 amino acids. V gave up 4 bases and J gave up 5 bases, with 9 bases separating them. As DNA, the CDR3 is TGTGCCAGCAGTTCTTCCCCAGATCAGCCCCAGCATTTT. Translation gives CASSSSPDQPQHF.

J is TRBJ2-1 and V is TRBV11-2; D may be TRBD1 (5 bases). Germline-derived CDR1 and CDR2 are SGHAT and FQNNGV. The ends were cut back, 7 bases at V and 4 bases at J, with 17 bases in the middle. The CDR3 runs 15 residues. Here the CDR3 reads CASNFGGAGYNEQFF. The CDR3 bases are TGTGCCAGCAACTTTGGTGGGGCAGGGTACAATGAGCAGTTCTTC.

About this clonotype itself: At one boundary the junction diverges from the germline segment, which might be a read error. The chain is built from TRBV6-5 and TRBJ2-5; TRBD2 is a possible D gene (6 bases). In germline, CDR1 is MNHEY, CDR2 SVGAGI. The CDR3 loop spans 14 amino acids. The CDR3 sequence is CAISYFGVRETQCF. CDR3 bases: TGTGCCATCAGTTACTTCGGGGTCCGGGAGACCCAGTGCTTC.